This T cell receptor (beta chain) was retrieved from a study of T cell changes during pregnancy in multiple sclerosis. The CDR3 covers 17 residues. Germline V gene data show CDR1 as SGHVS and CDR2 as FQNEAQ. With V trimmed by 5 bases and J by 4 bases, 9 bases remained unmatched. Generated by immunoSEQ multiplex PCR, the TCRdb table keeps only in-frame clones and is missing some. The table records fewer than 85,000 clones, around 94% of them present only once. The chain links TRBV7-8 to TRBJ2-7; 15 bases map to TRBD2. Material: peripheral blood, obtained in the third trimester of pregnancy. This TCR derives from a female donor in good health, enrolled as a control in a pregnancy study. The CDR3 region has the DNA TGTGCCAGCAGCCCCTGGACTAGCGGGAGGGTCGGGTACGAGCAGTACTTC. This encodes CASSPWTSGRVGYEQYF.